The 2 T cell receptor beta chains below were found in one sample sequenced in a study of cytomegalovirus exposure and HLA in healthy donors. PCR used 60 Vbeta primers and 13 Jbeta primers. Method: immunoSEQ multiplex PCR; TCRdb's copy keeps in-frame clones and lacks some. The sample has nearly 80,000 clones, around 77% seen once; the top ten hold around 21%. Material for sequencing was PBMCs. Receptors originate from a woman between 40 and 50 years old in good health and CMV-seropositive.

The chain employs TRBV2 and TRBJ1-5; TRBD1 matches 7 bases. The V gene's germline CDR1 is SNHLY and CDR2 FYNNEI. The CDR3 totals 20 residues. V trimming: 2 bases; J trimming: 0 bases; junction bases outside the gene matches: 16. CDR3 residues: CASSELGAPGQLYSNQPQHF. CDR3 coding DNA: TGTGCCAGCAGTGAATTGGGGGCTCCGGGACAGCTCTATAGCAATCAGCCCCAGCATTTT.

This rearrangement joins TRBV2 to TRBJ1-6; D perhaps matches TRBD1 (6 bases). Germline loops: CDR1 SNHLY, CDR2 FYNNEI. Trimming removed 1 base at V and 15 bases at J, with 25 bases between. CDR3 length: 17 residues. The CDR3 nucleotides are TGTGCCAGCAGTGAAGTAGGGGGAAAAAGCCCGTCTTTGCTCCTCCACTTT. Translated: CASSEVGGKSPSLLLHF.